The sequence of this TCR beta chain was determined in a study of Ad26.COV2.S vaccination and SARS-CoV-2 variants. Study context: The donor participated in the COV1001 trial, in its Ad26.COV2.S arm. The study gave Ad26.COV2.S intramuscularly, once or twice 56 days apart.

Described treatment: about 20 received Ad26.COV2.S at low or high dose, single or two shots; about five received placebo; per-sample allocation not given. At day 63 after the first vaccine or placebo injection, samples were drawn. Donation was by an adult aged 18-55 years who was in Boston. SARS-CoV-2 spike from the Wuhan strain was encoded by the vaccine, an Ad26 vector. The protocol was immunoSEQ multiplex PCR, while the TCRdb copy is restricted to in-frame clones and leaves out a portion. The sample has 250,000 to 300,000 clones; approximately 89% are singletons. The CDR3 covers 17 residues. CDR1 MGHRA and CDR2 YSYEKL come from the germline V gene. Trimming at V came to 4 bases and at J to 3 bases, leaving 11 bases not matched to a gene.

V is TRBV4-1 and J is TRBJ1-1; 10 bases fit TRBD1. The receptor was isolated from a person between 18 and 59 years old who received the Ad26.COV2.S COVID-19 vaccine or a placebo. This specimen was peripheral blood, taken in a trial of Ad26.COV2.S vaccine versus placebo. CDR3 sequence: CASSPTGGELWYTEAFF. For the CDR3, the DNA is TGCGCCAGCAGCCCGACAGGGGGCGAATTATGGTACACTGAAGCTTTCTTT.